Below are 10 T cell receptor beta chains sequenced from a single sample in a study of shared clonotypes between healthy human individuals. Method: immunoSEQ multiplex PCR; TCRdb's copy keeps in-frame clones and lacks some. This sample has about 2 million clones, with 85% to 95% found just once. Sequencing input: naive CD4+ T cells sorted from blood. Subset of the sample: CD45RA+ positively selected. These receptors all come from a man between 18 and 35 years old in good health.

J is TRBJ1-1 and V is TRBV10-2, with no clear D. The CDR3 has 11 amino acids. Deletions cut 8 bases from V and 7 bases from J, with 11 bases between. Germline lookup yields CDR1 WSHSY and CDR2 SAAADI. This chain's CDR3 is CASRKAGEAFF. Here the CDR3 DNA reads TGCGCCAGCCGAAAGGCAGGTGAAGCTTTCTTT.

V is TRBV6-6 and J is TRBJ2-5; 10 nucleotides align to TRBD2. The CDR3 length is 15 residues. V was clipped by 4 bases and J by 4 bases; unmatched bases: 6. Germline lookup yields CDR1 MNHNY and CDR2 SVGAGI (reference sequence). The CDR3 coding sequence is TGTGCCAGCAGTTTGGGACTAGCGACCGGAGAGACCCAGTACTTC. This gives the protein CASSLGLATGETQYF.

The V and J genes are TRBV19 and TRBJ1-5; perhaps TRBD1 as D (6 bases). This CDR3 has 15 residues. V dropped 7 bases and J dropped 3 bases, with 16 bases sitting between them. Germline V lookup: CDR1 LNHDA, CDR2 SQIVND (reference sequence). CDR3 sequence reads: CASTSGRGVNQPQHF. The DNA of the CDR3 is TGTGCCAGTACCTCGGGGAGGGGGGTCAATCAGCCCCAGCATTTT.

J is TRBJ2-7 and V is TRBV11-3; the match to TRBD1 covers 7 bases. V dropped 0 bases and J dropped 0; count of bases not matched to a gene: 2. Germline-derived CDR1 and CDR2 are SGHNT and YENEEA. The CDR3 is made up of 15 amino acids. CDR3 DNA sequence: TGTGCCAGCAGCTTAGATGGGGACAGCTCCTACGAGCAGTACTTC. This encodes CASSLDGDSSYEQYF.

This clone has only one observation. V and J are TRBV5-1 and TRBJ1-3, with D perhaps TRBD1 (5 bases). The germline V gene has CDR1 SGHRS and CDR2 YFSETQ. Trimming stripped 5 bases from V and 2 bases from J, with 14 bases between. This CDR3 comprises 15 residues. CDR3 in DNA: TGCGCCAGCAGGCATGACGGGACTCCTGGAAACACCATATATTTT. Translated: CASRHDGTPGNTIYF.

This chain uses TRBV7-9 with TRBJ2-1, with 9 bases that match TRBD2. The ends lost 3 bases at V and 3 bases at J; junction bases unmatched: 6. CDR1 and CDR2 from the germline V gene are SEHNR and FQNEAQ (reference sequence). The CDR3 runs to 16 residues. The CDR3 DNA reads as TGTGCCAGCAGCTTTATGACTAGCGGCAACTACAATGAGCAGTTCTTC. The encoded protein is CASSFMTSGNYNEQFF.

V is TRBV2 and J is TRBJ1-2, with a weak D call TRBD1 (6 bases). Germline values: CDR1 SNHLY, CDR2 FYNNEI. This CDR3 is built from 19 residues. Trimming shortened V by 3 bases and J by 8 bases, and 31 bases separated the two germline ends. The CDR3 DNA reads TGTGCCAGCAGTGAGACAGGCGAGGGAACTTCGCCCGGGCCAGGGGGCTACACCTTC. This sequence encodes CASSETGEGTSPGPGGYTF.

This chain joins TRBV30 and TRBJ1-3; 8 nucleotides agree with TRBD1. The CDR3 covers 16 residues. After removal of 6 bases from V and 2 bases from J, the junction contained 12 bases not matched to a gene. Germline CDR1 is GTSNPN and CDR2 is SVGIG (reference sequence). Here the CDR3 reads CACTSVRGLTGNTIYF. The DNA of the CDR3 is TGTGCCTGCACTTCAGTCAGGGGGCTCACTGGAAACACCATATATTTT.

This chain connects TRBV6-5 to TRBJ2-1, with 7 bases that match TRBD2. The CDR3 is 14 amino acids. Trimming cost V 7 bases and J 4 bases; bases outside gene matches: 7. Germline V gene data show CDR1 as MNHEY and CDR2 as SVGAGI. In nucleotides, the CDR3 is TGTGCCAGCACCCCGAGCGGGGTTTACAATGAGCAGTTCTTC. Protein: CASTPSGVYNEQFF.

The CDR3 sequence: CAISDGNRNQETQYF. CDR3 bases: TGTGCCATCAGTGACGGGAACAGAAACCAAGAGACCCAGTACTTC. The chain couples TRBV10-3 to TRBJ2-5; D possibly corresponds to TRBD2 (5 bases). The CDR3 is 15 amino acids. Between the trimmed V and J ends, which lost 3 bases and 0 bases, there was a span of 11 bases. CDR1 and CDR2 (germline): ENHRY, SYGVKD.